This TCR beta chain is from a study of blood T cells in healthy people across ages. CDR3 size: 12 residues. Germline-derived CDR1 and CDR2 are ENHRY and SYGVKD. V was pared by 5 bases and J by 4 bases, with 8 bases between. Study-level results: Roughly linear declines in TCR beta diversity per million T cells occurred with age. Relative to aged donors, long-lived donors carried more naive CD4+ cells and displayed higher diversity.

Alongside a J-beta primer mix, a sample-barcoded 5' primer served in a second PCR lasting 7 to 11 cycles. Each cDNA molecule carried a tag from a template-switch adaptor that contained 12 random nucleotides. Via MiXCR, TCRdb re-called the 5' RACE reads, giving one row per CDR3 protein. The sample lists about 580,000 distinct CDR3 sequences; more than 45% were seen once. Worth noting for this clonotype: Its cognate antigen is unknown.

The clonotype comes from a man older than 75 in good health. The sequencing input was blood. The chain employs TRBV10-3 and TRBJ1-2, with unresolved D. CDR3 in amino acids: CAISPDGYGYTF. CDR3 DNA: TGTGCCATCAGTCCGGATGGCTATGGCTACACCTTC.